Below are 23 T cell receptor beta chains sequenced from a single sample in a study of blood T cells in healthy people across ages. Primers used in a second PCR of roughly 6 to 12 cycles were a sample-barcoded 5' primer and a J-beta primer mix. TCRdb reanalysed the 5' RACE reads using MiXCR and keeps one entry per CDR3 protein. The sample consists of about 1 million distinct CDR3 sequences, 40% to 55% of them appearing once. The sequenced material came from blood. The receptors were sampled from a woman aged 55-69 years in good health.

This clonotype was seen a few times. The chain joins TRBV10-2 to TRBJ2-3, with a tentative D call TRBD2 (6 bases). The CDR3 length is 15 residues. CDR1 and CDR2 (germline): WSHSY, SAAADI. Between the trimmed V and J ends, which lost 6 bases and 2 bases, there was a span of 15 bases. In DNA, the CDR3 is TGCGCCAGCAGGCTACCGGGACTTGACACAGATACGCAGTATTTT. It translates to CASRLPGLDTDTQYF.

V is TRBV7-2 and J is TRBJ1-2; D is unresolved. CDR1 and CDR2 from the germline V gene are SGHTA and FQGNSA. Trimming left V 1 base short and J 1 base short, with 7 bases between. The CDR3 extends over 14 amino acids. CDR3 sequence reads: CASSLGEINYGYTF. CDR3 DNA sequence: TGTGCCAGCAGCTTAGGGGAGATTAACTATGGCTACACCTTC.

Remarks on this clonotype: A junction end diverges from the germline sequence, so it may reflect a read error. This sequence joins TRBV20-1 and TRBJ2-6; tentatively, D is TRBD1 (5 bases). Germline CDR1 reads DFQATT; CDR2 reads SNEGSKA (reference sequence). The CDR3 is 16 residues long. CDR3 protein: CSASKGPVSGANALTF. The CDR3 nucleotides are TGCAGTGCTAGTAAAGGGCCGGTCTCTGGGGCCAACGCCCTGACTTTC.

The CDR3 sequence: CASSPRGTRGQYF. The CDR3 nucleotides are TGTGCCAGCAGTCCTCGGGGGACTAGGGGGCAGTACTTC. This chain uses TRBV27 with TRBJ2-5; 8 bases line up with TRBD2. The ends lost 5 bases at V and 11 bases at J; junction bases unmatched: 10. From germline, CDR1 is MNHEY and CDR2 SMNVEV (reference sequence). This CDR3 has 13 amino acids.

This clonotype was seen a few times. The J gene is TRBJ2-3, the V gene TRBV7-9; possible D gene TRBD1, 5 bases. Germline CDR1 reads SEHNR; CDR2 reads FQNEAQ (reference sequence). V was pared by 2 bases and J by 7 bases, with 13 bases between. The CDR3 consists of 14 residues. The CDR3 DNA is TGTGCCAGCAGCTTATTGCCAGGGCGGAATACGCAGTATTTT. It codes for CASSLLPGRNTQYF.

Concerning this clonotype: The junction departs from the called germline gene at one end, perhaps through a read error. V usage is TRBV4-1 and J usage is TRBJ2-4, with 11 bases that match TRBD2. The end of the DNA aligns better with TRBJ2-7, so the J call may be wrong. The germline V gene has CDR1 MGHRA and CDR2 YSYEKL. This CDR3 is 16 amino acids long. CDR3 sequence: CASNQGPGTSGYEQYF. In DNA form, the CDR3 reads TGCGCCAGCAACCAAGGCCCCGGGACTAGCGGCTACGAGCAGTACTTC.

This clonotype was seen a few times. The rearrangement uses TRBV12-3 or TRBV12-4 and TRBJ2-7; D gene unclear. The ends were cut back, 4 bases at V and 3 bases at J, with 10 bases in the middle. The CDR3 consists of 13 residues. The CDR3 here is CASSSSLNYEQYF. In DNA form, the CDR3 reads TGTGCCAGCAGTTCGAGCTTAAACTACGAGCAGTACTTC.

The gene calls are TRBV21-1 and TRBJ2-3. TRBV21-1 is recorded as a pseudogene. There are 13 residues in the CDR3. The CDR3, as DNA: TGTGCCAGCACTATAGGACCCACAGATACGCAGTATTTT. Translated: CASTIGPTDTQYF.

This clonotype was seen a few times. V is TRBV3-1 and J is TRBJ2-7; 8 nucleotides line up with TRBD2. The CDR3 has 15 amino acids. CDR1 and CDR2 (germline): LGHDT, YNNKEL (reference sequence). V lost 4 bases to trimming and J lost 4 bases; unmatched junction nucleotides: 9. CDR3 sequence (DNA): TGTGCCAGCAGCCCCTTCGGGACTAGAGCTTACGAGCAGTACTTC. Protein sequence: CASSPFGTRAYEQYF.

V and J are TRBV20-1 and TRBJ2-3, with 8 nucleotides matching TRBD1. The germline gives CDR1 DFQATT, CDR2 SNEGSKA (reference sequence). Germline trimming cut 2 bases from V and 4 bases from J; bases unmatched to any gene: 5. The CDR3 runs to 14 residues. The CDR3 loop reads CSARSGQDADTQYF. The CDR3 nucleotides are TGCAGTGCTAGATCGGGACAGGACGCAGATACGCAGTATTTT.

V gene TRBV6-6 combines with J gene TRBJ1-2, with a tentative D call TRBD1 (5 bases). This CDR3 contains 17 residues. CDR1 and CDR2 from the germline V gene are MNHNY and SVGAGI (reference sequence). V lost 0 bases and J lost 2, with 16 bases in between. The CDR3 protein is CASSYSLGGDQNYGYTF. Written as DNA, the CDR3 is TGTGCCAGCAGTTACTCTTTGGGGGGGGATCAGAACTATGGCTACACCTTC.

V gene TRBV11-2 combines with J gene TRBJ2-2; D gene unclear. The CDR3 has 10 amino acids. V lost 8 bases and J lost 10, with 8 bases in between. Germline V CDR1 and CDR2: SGHAT, FQNNGV. For the CDR3, the DNA is TGTGCCAGCGGCGGTAAGGAGCTGTTTTTT. Its translation: CASGGKELFF.

The genes are TRBV14 and TRBJ2-2; D may be TRBD1 (6 bases). Trimming left V 8 bases short and J 6 bases short, with 16 bases between. The CDR3 loop spans 14 amino acids. Germline assignment: CDR1 SGHDN and CDR2 FVKESK. The CDR3 DNA is TGTGCCAGCGCACAGGAGTGGGGGCCCGGGGAGCTGTTTTTT. Protein: CASAQEWGPGELFF.

The chain is built from TRBV10-3 and TRBJ1-2; no clear D. CDR1 and CDR2 (germline): ENHRY, SYGVKD. The CDR3 sequence is 12 residues long. V gave up 3 bases and J gave up 2 bases, with 4 bases separating them. The CDR3 protein is CAISDPNYGYTF. The CDR3 DNA is TGTGCCATCAGTGACCCGAACTATGGCTACACCTTC.

The chain is built from TRBV4-2 and TRBJ2-1; the match to TRBD2 covers 11 bases. The CDR3 is 17 residues long. Germline CDR1 and CDR2: LGHNA and YNFKEQ. The junction had 11 bases not matched to a gene; V was cut back by 4 bases and J by 6 bases. CDR3 sequence reads: CASSREIAGGPRNEQFF. The CDR3 DNA follows: TGTGCCAGCAGCCGAGAGATAGCGGGAGGGCCCCGCAATGAGCAGTTCTTC.

The sample holds a few counts of this clonotype. The CDR3 sequence is CSAVTGTSGRMYEQFF. As DNA, the CDR3 is TGCAGTGCTGTGACCGGGACTAGCGGGAGGATGTATGAGCAGTTCTTC. V and J are TRBV20-1 and TRBJ2-1; 15 nucleotides line up with TRBD2. V was clipped by 5 bases and J by 8 bases; unmatched bases: 10. In germline, CDR1 is DFQATT, CDR2 SNEGSKA (reference sequence). The CDR3 is 16 residues long.

J is TRBJ2-6 and V is TRBV25-1, with a possible D match to TRBD1 (6 bases). V dropped 7 bases and J dropped 1 base, with 20 bases sitting between them. CDR3 length: 18 amino acids. From germline, CDR1 is MGHDK and CDR2 SYGVNS. This CDR3 reads CASTHRVKGFSGANVLTF. The CDR3, as DNA: TGTGCCAGCACACACAGGGTGAAGGGTTTTTCTGGGGCCAACGTCCTGACTTTC. The entire variable domain, with the rest obtained from reference TRBV25-1 and TRBJ2-6, is as follows: EADIYQTPRYLVIGTGKKITLECSQTMGHDKMYWYQQDPGMELHLIHYSYGVNSTEKGDLSSESTVSRIRTEHFPLTLESARPSHTSQYLCASTHRVKGFSGANVLTFGAGSRLTVL.

Of note for this clonotype: The junction does not match germline at one end; this may be a read error. The DNA of the CDR3 is TGCAGCACTAGAGAGGGGGCGTACAGTGAGCAGTTCTTC. Translating gives CSTREGAYSEQFF. The gene calls are TRBV29-1 and TRBJ2-1; 7 bases agree with TRBD1. The CDR3 extends over 13 amino acids. CDR1 is SQVTM, CDR2 ANQGSEA, per germline.

The chain uses TRBV20-1 and TRBJ1-2, with a tentative D call TRBD1 (5 bases). V was cut by 5 bases and J by 2 bases, with 18 bases left in between. Germline V gene lookup returns CDR1 DFQATT and CDR2 SNEGSKA (reference sequence). This CDR3 has 15 amino acids. Written as DNA, the CDR3 is TGCAGTGCTCCCGAACCGGGACGACTAAACTATGGCTACACCTTC. This gives the protein CSAPEPGRLNYGYTF.

This clonotype showed up many times. The rearrangement links TRBV10-3 to TRBJ2-5; D perhaps matches TRBD2 (6 bases). The germline gives CDR1 ENHRY, CDR2 SYGVKD. This CDR3 region has 12 residues. Deletions cut 2 bases from V and 11 bases from J, with 12 bases between. This chain's CDR3 is CAISETGGEQYF. The CDR3, as DNA: TGTGCCATCAGTGAGACCGGAGGGGAGCAGTACTTC.

The CDR3 nucleotides are TGTGCCAGCAGCGGGCGGTTTTTCTACGAGCAGTACTTC. It yields the protein CASSGRFFYEQYF. The chain is built from TRBV5-6 and TRBJ2-7; D not certain. V shed 4 bases and J shed 3 bases, with 11 bases lying between them. The CDR3 contains 13 residues. Germline CDR1 reads SGHDT; CDR2 reads YYEEEE.

The chain couples TRBV5-6 to TRBJ2-7; D unclear. Per germline, CDR1 SGHDT and CDR2 YYEEEE. Trimming left V 2 bases short and J 5 bases short, with 14 bases between. The CDR3 covers 14 residues. The CDR3 reads CASSFGSQVDEQYF. In DNA form, the CDR3 reads TGTGCCAGCAGCTTCGGATCCCAAGTCGACGAGCAGTACTTC.

This chain uses TRBV12-3 or TRBV12-4 with TRBJ2-7; the D is unclear. This CDR3 region has 15 residues. Deletions cut 4 bases from V and 2 bases from J, with 15 bases between. CDR3 residues: CASSSSPGPPYEQYF. The CDR3 DNA is TGTGCCAGCAGTTCCTCGCCGGGCCCGCCCTACGAGCAGTACTTC.